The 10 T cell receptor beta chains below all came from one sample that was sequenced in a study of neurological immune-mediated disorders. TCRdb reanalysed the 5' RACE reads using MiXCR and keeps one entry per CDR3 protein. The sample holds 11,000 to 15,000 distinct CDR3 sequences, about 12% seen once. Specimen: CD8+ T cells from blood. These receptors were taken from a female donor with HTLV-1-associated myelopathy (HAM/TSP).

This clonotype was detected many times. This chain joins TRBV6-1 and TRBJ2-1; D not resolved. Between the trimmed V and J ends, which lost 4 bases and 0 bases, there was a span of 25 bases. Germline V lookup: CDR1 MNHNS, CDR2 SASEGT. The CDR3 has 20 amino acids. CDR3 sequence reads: CASSGADDGGHHSSYNEQFF. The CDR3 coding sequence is TGTGCCAGCAGTGGCGCCGATGATGGTGGCCATCATTCCTCCTACAATGAGCAGTTCTTC.

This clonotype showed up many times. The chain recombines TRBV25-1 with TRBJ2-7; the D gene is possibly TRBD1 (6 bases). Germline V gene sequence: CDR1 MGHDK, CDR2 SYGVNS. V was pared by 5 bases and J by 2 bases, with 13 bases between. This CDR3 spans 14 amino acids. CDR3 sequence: CASSPWTDAYEQYF. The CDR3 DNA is TGTGCCAGCAGTCCTTGGACAGACGCCTACGAGCAGTACTTC.

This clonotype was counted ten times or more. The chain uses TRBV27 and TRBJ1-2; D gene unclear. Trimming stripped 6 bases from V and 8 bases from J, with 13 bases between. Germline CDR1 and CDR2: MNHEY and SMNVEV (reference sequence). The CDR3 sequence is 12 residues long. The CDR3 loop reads CASRAARGGYTF. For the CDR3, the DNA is TGTGCCAGCAGGGCAGCGCGCGGGGGCTACACCTTC.

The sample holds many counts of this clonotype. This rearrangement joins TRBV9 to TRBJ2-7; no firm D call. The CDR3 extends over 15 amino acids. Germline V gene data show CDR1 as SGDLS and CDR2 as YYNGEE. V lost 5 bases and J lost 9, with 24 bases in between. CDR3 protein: CASRGYGSASDGQYF. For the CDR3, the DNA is TGTGCCAGCAGGGGCTACGGCAGTGCCTCTGACGGGCAGTACTTC.

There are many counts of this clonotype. The CDR3 region is CASSLVSGGEQFF. The CDR3 coding sequence is TGTGCCAGCAGCTTAGTGTCGGGGGGAGAGCAGTTCTTC. V is TRBV7-2 and J is TRBJ2-1, with 7 bases matching TRBD2. Germline values: CDR1 SGHTA, CDR2 FQGNSA. The CDR3 runs to 13 residues. Germline trimming cut 1 base from V and 10 bases from J; bases unmatched to any gene: 4.

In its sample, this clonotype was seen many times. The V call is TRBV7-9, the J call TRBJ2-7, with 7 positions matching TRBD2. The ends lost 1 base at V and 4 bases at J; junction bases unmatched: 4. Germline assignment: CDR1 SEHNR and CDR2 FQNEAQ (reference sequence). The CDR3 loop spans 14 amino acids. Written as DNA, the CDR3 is TGTGCCAGCAGCTTAGGGGATAGCGGGTACGAGCAGTACTTC. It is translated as CASSLGDSGYEQYF.

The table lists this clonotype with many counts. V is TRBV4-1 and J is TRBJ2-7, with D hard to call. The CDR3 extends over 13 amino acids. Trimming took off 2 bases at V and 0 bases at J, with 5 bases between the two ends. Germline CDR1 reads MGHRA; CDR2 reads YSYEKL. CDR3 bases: TGCGCCAGCAGCCAAACCAGCTCCTACGAGCAGTACTTC. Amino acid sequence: CASSQTSSYEQYF.

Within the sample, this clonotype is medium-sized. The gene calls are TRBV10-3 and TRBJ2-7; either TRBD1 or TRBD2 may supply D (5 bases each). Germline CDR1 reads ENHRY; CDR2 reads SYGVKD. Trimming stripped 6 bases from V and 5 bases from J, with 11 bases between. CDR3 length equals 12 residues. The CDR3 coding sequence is TGTGCCATCAGCGACCAGGGAGACGAGCAGTACTTC. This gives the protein CAISDQGDEQYF.

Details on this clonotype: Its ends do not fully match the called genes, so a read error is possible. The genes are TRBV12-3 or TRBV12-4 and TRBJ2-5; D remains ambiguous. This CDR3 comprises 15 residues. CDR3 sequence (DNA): TGTGCCAGTAGTTTCGTGACACCGAACCGGGAGACCCAGTACTTC. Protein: CASSFVTPNRETQYF.

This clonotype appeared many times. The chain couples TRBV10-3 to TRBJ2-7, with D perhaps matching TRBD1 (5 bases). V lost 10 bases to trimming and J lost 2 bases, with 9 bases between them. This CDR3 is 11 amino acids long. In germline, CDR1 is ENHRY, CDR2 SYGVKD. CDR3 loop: CATRGTYEQYF. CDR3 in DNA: TGTGCCACTAGGGGAACCTACGAGCAGTACTTC.